The source of this T cell receptor (beta chain) is a study of cytomegalovirus exposure and HLA in healthy donors. Study-wide context: Genotyping showed roughly 83% of a few hundred donors falling in the Caucasian-associated ancestry cluster. Findings and limits, study-wide: TCR beta V- and J-gene trimming was later associated with a missense DCLRE1C variant. Reportedly, diagnosis of cytomegalovirus status by the classifier showed high specificity and sensitivity.

This clone is a singleton in its sample. What it binds is unknown. The primer mix had 60 Vbeta and 13 Jbeta primers. Sequencing used immunoSEQ multiplex PCR; TCRdb keeps in-frame clones, though not all of them. Of some 190,000 clones in the sample, roughly 87% were seen once. V lost 1 base and J lost 4, with 13 bases in between. This CDR3 contains 15 residues. Germline lookup yields CDR1 LNHNV and CDR2 YYDKDF (reference sequence). The clonotype originates from a man aged 40-49 years in good health and CMV-seronegative. This sequence joins TRBV15 and TRBJ1-1, with no clear D. Sample: PBMCs. CDR3 sequence reads: CATSRGRTEGTEAFF. In DNA, the CDR3 is TGTGCCACCAGCAGAGGGCGAACGGAGGGCACTGAAGCTTTCTTT.